A single sample is the source of the 10 T cell receptor beta chains below, sequenced in a study of patients and donors after allogeneic stem cell transplantation. TCRdb re-called the RT-PCR reads with MiXCR, one entry per CDR3 protein. This table has more than 850,000 distinct CDR3 sequences, about a sixth appearing once. Sequencing was carried out using blood, either unsorted or a sorted T cell fraction (not recorded which). Source of these receptors: a human donor who was either an allogeneic HSCT recipient or a stem cell or donor lymphocyte infusion donor (not recorded which). It is not recorded whose cells these are; they may come from a transplant donor.

The chain has TRBV9 and TRBJ2-5; possible D gene TRBD2, 5 bases. The germline CDR1 and CDR2 sequences are SGDLS and YYNGEE. V dropped 1 base and J dropped 1 base, with 11 bases sitting between them. CDR3 length: 15 residues. The CDR3: CASSVSGLSQETQYF. DNA of the CDR3: TGTGCCAGCAGCGTATCCGGACTGTCCCAAGAGACCCAGTACTTC.

This clonotype has just a few counts. The chain couples TRBV7-8 to TRBJ1-1; D gene ambiguous. The ends were cut back, 8 bases at V and 6 bases at J, with 16 bases in the middle. The CDR3 is made up of 13 amino acids. The germline V gene has CDR1 SGHVS and CDR2 FQNEAQ. The CDR3, as DNA: TGTGCCAGCCGCCCAGTTTTGAGGGCTGAAGCTTTCTTT. Translation gives CASRPVLRAEAFF.

The V and J genes are TRBV4-3 and TRBJ1-5; D is perhaps TRBD1 (6 bases). V lost 3 bases and J lost 6, with 12 bases in between. CDR3 length: 14 amino acids. In germline, CDR1 is LGHNA, CDR2 YSLEER. The CDR3 loop is CASSQAQGGQPQHF. In DNA form, the CDR3 reads TGCGCCAGCAGCCAGGCACAGGGAGGTCAGCCCCAGCATTTT.

This clonotype was observed a few times. V is TRBV2 and J is TRBJ1-6, with 9 bases matching TRBD1. CDR1 is SNHLY, CDR2 FYNNEI, per germline. J was trimmed by 16 bases and V by 4 bases; bases with no gene match: 8. The CDR3 has 13 amino acids. The CDR3 coding sequence is TGTGCCAGCAGTGCGATGGGACAGGGAACGCTCCACTTT. Protein product: CASSAMGQGTLHF.

This clonotype was picked up a small number of times. The chain has TRBV7-3 and TRBJ1-2; 7 positions match TRBD1. J was trimmed by 6 bases and V by 0 bases; bases with no gene match: 1. Germline CDR1 reads SGHTA; CDR2 reads FQGTGA. The CDR3 contains 13 residues. The CDR3 loop reads CASSLTRGDGYTF. For the CDR3, the DNA is TGTGCCAGCAGCTTAACCAGGGGGGATGGCTACACCTTC.

This clonotype was observed a few times. The CDR3 loop reads CASSSSGGDQETQYF. CDR3 DNA: TGTGCCAGCTCATCTAGCGGGGGTGATCAAGAGACCCAGTACTTC. The chain carries TRBV12-3 or TRBV12-4 and TRBJ2-5; 10 nucleotides align to TRBD2. After removal of 8 bases from V and 2 bases from J, the junction contained 8 bases not matched to a gene. The CDR3 has 15 amino acids.

V gene TRBV11-1 combines with J gene TRBJ2-1; 14 bases map to TRBD2. After removal of 5 bases from V and 2 bases from J, the junction contained 11 bases not matched to a gene. The CDR3 has 19 residues. Germline lookup yields CDR1 SGHAT and CDR2 FQDESV (reference sequence). The CDR3 DNA reads TGTGCCAGCAGCCGGTATTCCGGGACTAGCGGGAGCACCTACAATGAGCAGTTCTTC. This sequence encodes CASSRYSGTSGSTYNEQFF.

This clonotype came up a few times. V gene TRBV5-5 combines with J gene TRBJ2-7; tentatively, D is TRBD1 or TRBD2 (5 bases each). Germline-derived CDR1 and CDR2 are SGHKS and YYEKEE (reference sequence). V lost 0 bases and J lost 2, with 12 bases in between. The CDR3 extends over 15 amino acids. The DNA for the CDR3 is TGTGCCAGCAGCTTGGGAACCCTGGGGGCCTACGAGCAGTACTTC. Its protein product is CASSLGTLGAYEQYF.

This clonotype was seen a handful of times. The V call is TRBV12-3 or TRBV12-4, the J call TRBJ1-1; unclear D gene. The ends were cut back, 7 bases at V and 0 bases at J, with 12 bases in the middle. This CDR3 has 14 residues. The CDR3: CASNVGRVNTEAFF. For the CDR3, the DNA is TGTGCCAGCAACGTCGGACGGGTGAACACTGAAGCTTTCTTT.

For the CDR3, the DNA is TGTGCCAGCAGTGAAAACAGGGGTAGATCTGAAGCTTTCTTT. Its translation: CASSENRGRSEAFF. This chain joins TRBV6-1 and TRBJ1-1; 7 nucleotides match TRBD1. Germline V gives CDR1 MNHNS, CDR2 SASEGT. V was pared by 2 bases and J by 6 bases, with 6 bases of the junction left unmatched. CDR3 size: 14 residues.